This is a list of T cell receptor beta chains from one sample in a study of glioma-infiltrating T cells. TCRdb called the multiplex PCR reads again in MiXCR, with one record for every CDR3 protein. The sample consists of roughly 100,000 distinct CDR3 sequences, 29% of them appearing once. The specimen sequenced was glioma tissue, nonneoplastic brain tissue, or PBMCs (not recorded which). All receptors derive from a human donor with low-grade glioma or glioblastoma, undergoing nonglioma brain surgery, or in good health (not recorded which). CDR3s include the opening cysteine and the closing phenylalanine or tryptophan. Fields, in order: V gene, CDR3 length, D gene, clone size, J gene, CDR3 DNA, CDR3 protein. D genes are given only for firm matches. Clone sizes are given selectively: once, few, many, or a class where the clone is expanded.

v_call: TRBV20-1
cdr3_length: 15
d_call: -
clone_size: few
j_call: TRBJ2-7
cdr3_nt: TGCAGTGCCCGTTCGTCCTCCCCTCGAACCTACGAGCAGTACTTC
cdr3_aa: CSARSSSPRTYEQYF

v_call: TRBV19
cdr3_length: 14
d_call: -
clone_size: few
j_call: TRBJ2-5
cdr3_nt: TGTGCCAGTAGTCCCTCGGACCGTCAAGAGACCCAGTACTTC
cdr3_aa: CASSPSDRQETQYF

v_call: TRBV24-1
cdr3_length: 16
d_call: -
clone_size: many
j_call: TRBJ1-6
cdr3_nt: TGTGCCACCAGTGATCGACAGACATCCTATAATTCACCCCTCCACTTT
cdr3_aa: CATSDRQTSYNSPLHF

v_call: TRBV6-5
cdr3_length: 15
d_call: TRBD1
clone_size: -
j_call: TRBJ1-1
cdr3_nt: TGTGCCAGCAGTTCAACGGGCCAGGGGGACACTGAAGCTTTCTTT
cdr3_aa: CASSSTGQGDTEAFF

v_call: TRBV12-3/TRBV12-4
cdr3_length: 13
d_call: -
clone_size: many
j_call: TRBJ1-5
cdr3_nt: TGTGCCAGCAGACGGACTGCGGGTCGGCCCCAGCATTTT
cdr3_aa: CASRRTAGRPQHF

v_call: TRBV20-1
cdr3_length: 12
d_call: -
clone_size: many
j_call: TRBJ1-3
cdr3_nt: TGCAGTGCTAGAGGGGTGCGAAACACCATATATTTT
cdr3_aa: CSARGVRNTIYF

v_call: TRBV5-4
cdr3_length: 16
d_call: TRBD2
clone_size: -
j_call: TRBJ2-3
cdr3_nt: TGTGCCAGCAGCTTGTCGCAGCGGGAGCCCACAGATACGCAGTATTTT
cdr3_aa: CASSLSQREPTDTQYF

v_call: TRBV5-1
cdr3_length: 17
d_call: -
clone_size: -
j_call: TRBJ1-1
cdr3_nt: TGCGCCAGCAGCTTGGACCGTCCGGCCAGGACGAACACTGAAGCTTTCTTT
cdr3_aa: CASSLDRPARTNTEAFF

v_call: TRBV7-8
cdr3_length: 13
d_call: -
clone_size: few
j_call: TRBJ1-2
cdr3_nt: TGTGCCAGCAGCCCACAGATGTACTATGGCTACACCTTC
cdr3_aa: CASSPQMYYGYTF

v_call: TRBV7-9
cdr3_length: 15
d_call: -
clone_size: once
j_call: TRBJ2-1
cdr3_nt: TGTGCCAGCGGGCCAGGGACTCCCTCCGACAATGAGCAGTTCTTC
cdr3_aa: CASGPGTPSDNEQFF

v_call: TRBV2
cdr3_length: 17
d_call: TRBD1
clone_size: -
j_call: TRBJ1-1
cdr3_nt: TGTGCCAGCAACCCATCCGGGGACAGTCACATGAACACTGAAGCTTTCTTT
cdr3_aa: CASNPSGDSHMNTEAFF

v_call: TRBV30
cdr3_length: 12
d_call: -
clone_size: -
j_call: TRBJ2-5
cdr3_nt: TGTGCCTGGAGGAGAAACCAAGAGACCCAGTACTTC
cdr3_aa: CAWRRNQETQYF

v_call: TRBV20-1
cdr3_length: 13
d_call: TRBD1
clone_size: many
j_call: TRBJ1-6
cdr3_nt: TGCAGTACCCGGGACAGGGTTAATTCACCCCTCCACTTT
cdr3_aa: CSTRDRVNSPLHF

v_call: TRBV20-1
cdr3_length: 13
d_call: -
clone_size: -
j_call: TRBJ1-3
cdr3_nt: TGCAGTGCAAAATCCGGGGGTGGAAACACCATATATTTT
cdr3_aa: CSAKSGGGNTIYF

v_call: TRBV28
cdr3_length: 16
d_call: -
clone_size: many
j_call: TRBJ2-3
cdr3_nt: TGTGCCAGCACCACCCCGCATGGGGGTAGCACAGATACGCAGTATTTT
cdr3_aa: CASTTPHGGSTDTQYF

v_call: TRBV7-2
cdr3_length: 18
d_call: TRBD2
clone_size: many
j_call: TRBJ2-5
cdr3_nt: TGTGCCAGCAGCCCAAGTCCTAGCGGGGGGGCGAAACAAGAGACCCAGTACTTC
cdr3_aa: CASSPSPSGGAKQETQYF

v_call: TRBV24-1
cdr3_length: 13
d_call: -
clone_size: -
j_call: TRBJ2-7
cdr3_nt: TGTGCCACCAGTGATAACAACTCCTACGAGCAGTACTTC
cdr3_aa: CATSDNNSYEQYF

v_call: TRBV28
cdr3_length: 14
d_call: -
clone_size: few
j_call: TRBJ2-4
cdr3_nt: TGTGCCAGCAGTTTTTTTGCCGGTCAAAACATTCAGTACTTC
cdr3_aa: CASSFFAGQNIQYF

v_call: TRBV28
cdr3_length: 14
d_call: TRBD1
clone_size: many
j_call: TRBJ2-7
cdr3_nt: TGTGCCAGCACCCCCGGGACAGCTTCCTACGAGCAGTACTTC
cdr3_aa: CASTPGTASYEQYF

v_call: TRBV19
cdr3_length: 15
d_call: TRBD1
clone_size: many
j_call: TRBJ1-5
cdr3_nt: TGTGCCAGTAGTTCCCCCCGGACAGGGCATCAGCCCCAGCATTTT
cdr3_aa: CASSSPRTGHQPQHF

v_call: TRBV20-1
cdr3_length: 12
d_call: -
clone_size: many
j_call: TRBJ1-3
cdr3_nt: TGCAGTGCTAGTCACCTTGGAAACACCATATATTTT
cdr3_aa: CSASHLGNTIYF

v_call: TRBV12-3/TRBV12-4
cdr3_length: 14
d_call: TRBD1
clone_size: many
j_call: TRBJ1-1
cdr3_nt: TGTGCCAGCAGTGCCTGGGACAGAGAAACTGAAGCTTTCTTT
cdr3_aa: CASSAWDRETEAFF

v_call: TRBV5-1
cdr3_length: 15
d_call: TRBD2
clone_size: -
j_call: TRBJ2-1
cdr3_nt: TGCGCCAGCAGCTTGGAGCGGGGGGGAGGTGGCGAGCAGTTCTTC
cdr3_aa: CASSLERGGGGEQFF

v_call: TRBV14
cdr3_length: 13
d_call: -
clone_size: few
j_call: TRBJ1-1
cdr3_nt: TGTGCCAGCAGCCAAGTGCTCTACATTGAAGCTTTCTTT
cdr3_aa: CASSQVLYIEAFF

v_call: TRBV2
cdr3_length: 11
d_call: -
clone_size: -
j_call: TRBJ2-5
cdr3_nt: TGTGCCAGCGCCCCCAGGGATACCCAGTACTTC
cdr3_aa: CASAPRDTQYF

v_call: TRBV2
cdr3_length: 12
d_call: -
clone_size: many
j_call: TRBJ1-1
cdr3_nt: TGTGCCAGCGGAGACCCTCAGACTGAAGCTTTCTTT
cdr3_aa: CASGDPQTEAFF